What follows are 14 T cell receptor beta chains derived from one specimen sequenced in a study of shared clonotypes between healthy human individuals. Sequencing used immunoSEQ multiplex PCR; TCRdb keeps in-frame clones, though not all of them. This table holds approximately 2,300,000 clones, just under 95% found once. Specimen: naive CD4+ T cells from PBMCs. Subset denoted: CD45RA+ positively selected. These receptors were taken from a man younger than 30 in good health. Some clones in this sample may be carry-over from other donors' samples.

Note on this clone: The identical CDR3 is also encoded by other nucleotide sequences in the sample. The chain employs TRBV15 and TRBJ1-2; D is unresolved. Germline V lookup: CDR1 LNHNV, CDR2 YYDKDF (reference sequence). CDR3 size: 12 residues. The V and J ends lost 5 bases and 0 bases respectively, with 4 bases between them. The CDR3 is CATSQSNYGYTF. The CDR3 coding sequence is TGTGCCACCAGCCAGTCTAACTATGGCTACACCTTC.

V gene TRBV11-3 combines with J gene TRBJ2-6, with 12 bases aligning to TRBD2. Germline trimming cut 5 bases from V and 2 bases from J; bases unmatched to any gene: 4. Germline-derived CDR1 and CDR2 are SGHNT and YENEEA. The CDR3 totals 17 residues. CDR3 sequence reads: CASSRGTSGPGANVLTF. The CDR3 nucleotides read TGTGCCAGCAGCCGTGGGACTAGCGGGCCTGGGGCCAACGTCCTGACTTTC.

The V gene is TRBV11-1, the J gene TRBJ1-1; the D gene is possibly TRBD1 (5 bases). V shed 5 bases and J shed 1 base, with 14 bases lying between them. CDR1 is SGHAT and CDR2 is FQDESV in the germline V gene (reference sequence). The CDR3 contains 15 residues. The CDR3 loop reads CASSHRRTSNTEAFF. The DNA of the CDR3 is TGTGCCAGCAGCCACAGACGGACATCGAACACTGAAGCTTTCTTT.

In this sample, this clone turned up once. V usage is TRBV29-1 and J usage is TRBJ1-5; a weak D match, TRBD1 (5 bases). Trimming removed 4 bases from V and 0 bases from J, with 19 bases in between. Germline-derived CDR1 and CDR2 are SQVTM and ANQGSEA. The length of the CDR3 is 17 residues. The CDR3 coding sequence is TGCAGCGTTGCGTCGGGGGAAACCATGAATAGCAATCAGCCCCAGCATTTT. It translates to CSVASGETMNSNQPQHF.

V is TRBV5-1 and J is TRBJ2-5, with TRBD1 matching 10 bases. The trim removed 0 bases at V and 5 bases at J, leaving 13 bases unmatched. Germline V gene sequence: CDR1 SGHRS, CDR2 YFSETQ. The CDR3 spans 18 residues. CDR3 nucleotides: TGCGCCAGCAGCTTGGCCCCGGGACAGGGGCTTAGAGGGGAGACCCAGTACTTC. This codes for CASSLAPGQGLRGETQYF.

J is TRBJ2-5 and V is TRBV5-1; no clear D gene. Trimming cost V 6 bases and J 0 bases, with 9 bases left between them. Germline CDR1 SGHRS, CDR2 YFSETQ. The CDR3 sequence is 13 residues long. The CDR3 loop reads CASTTENQETQYF. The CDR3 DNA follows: TGCGCCAGCACGACGGAGAACCAAGAGACCCAGTACTTC.

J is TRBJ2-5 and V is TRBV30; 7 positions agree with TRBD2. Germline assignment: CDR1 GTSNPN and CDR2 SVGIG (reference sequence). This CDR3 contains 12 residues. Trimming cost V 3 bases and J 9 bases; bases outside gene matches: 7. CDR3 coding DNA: TGTGCCTGGAGAGCAGATGGGGGGGCCCAGTACTTC. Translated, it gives CAWRADGGAQYF.

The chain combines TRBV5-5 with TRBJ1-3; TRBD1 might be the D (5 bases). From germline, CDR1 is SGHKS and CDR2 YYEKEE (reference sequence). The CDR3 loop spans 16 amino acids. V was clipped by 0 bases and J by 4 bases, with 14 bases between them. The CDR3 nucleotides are TGTGCCAGCAGCTTGGCCGGGCCAAGGGGAGGAAACACCATATATTTT. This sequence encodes CASSLAGPRGGNTIYF.

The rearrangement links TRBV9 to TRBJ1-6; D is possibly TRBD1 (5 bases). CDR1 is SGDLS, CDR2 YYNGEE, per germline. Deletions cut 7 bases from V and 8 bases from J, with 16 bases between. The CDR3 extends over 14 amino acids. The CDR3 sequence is CASGTGPGDSPLHF. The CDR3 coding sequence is TGTGCCAGCGGCACAGGACCCGGGGATTCACCCCTCCACTTT.

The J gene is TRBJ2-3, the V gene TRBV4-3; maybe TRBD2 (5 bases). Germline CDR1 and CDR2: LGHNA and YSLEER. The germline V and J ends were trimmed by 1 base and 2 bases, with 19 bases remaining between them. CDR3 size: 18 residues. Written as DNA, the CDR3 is TGCGCCAGCAGCCAAGGCGCAGTTGCGGGCAGAAACACAGATACGCAGTATTTT. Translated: CASSQGAVAGRNTDTQYF.

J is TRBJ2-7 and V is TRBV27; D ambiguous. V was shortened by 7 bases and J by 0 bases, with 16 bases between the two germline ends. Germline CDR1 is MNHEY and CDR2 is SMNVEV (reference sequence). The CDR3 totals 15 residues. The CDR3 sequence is CASKGIGGSSYEQYF. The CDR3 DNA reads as TGTGCCAGCAAGGGTATTGGCGGTAGCTCCTACGAGCAGTACTTC.

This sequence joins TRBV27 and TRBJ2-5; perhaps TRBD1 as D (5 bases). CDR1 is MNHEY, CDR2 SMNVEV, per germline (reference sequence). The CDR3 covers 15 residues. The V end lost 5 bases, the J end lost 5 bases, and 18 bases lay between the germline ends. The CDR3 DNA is TGTGCCAGCAGTACCCGACAAGGGGTGGGGGAGACCCAGTACTTC. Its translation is CASSTRQGVGETQYF.

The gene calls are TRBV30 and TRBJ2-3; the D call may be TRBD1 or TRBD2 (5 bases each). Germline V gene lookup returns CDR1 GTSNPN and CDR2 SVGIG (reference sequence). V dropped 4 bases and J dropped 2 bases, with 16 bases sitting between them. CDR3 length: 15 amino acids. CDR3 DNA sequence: TGTGCCTGGACTCACGGGACCTTTAACACAGATACGCAGTATTTT. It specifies CAWTHGTFNTDTQYF.

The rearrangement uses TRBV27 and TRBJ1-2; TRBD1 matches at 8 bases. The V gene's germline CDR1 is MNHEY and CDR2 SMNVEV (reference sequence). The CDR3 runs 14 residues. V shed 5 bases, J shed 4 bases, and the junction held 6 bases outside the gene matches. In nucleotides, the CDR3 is TGTGCCAGCAGTCCGACGACAGGGGTCTATGGCTACACCTTC. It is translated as CASSPTTGVYGYTF.